Listed here are 9 T cell receptor beta chains from one sample, sequenced in a study of shared clonotypes between healthy human individuals. Here immunoSEQ multiplex PCR was the method, and the copy in TCRdb shows in-frame clones only, minus some. This sample has roughly 2.5 million clones, with approximately 90% found just once. Source material: naive CD4+ T cells sorted from blood. Subset here: CD45RA+ positively selected. The receptors shown here come from a man younger than 35 in good health.

The chain is built from TRBV18 and TRBJ2-2, with D tentatively TRBD1 or TRBD2 (5 bases each). V was clipped by 6 bases and J by 1 base, with 12 bases between them. The germline CDR1 and CDR2 sequences are KGHSH and LQKENI. The CDR3 length is 15 residues. The CDR3: CASSPGTENTGELFF. The CDR3 bases are TGTGCCAGCTCTCCCGGGACGGAGAACACCGGGGAGCTGTTTTTT.

The gene calls are TRBV5-1 and TRBJ1-1, with a tentative D call TRBD1 (5 bases). This CDR3 region has 15 residues. From germline, CDR1 is SGHRS and CDR2 YFSETQ. V lost 3 bases and J lost 4, with 16 bases in between. The CDR3 bases are TGCGCCAGCAGCTCGGACGGGGGAGGGACCACTGAAGCTTTCTTT. It codes for CASSSDGGGTTEAFF.

V gene TRBV7-9 combines with J gene TRBJ1-2, with D tentatively TRBD1 (6 bases). The CDR3 totals 15 residues. Per the germline V gene, CDR1 is SEHNR and CDR2 is FQNEAQ (reference sequence). V lost 1 base and J 1 base, leaving 10 bases between the germline ends. DNA of the CDR3: TGTGCCAGCAGCTTAGAGGCAGGGGTTAACTATGGCTACACCTTC. Translating it yields CASSLEAGVNYGYTF. Using reference TRBV7-9 and TRBJ1-2 for the parts outside the CDR3, the full variable domain is DTGVSQNPRHKITKRGQNVTFRCDPISEHNRLYWYRQTLGQGPEFLTYFQNEAQLEKSRLLSDRFSAERPKGSFSTLEIQRTEQGDSAMYLCASSLEAGVNYGYTFGSGTRLTVV.

The V call is TRBV4-3, the J call TRBJ2-5; TRBD2 matches at 14 bases. This CDR3 has 16 amino acids. The germline CDR1 and CDR2 sequences are LGHNA and YSLEER. V shed 3 bases and J 4 bases; nucleotides not matched to a gene: 4. CDR3 nucleotides: TGCGCCAGCAGCCAGACTAGCGGGAGGGCCCCAGAGACCCAGTACTTC. Protein product: CASSQTSGRAPETQYF.

The chain recombines TRBV7-2 with TRBJ1-1; 9 positions agree with TRBD1. J gave up 4 bases and V 3 bases, and 3 bases lay outside the gene matches. CDR3 length: 14 amino acids. Germline CDR1 reads SGHTA; CDR2 reads FQGNSA. CDR3 sequence reads: CASSFRDRVTEAFF. The DNA of the CDR3 is TGTGCCAGCAGCTTCCGGGACAGGGTCACTGAAGCTTTCTTT.

The chain recombines TRBV6-1 with TRBJ2-7; D gene uncertain. The CDR3 is 14 residues long. Germline V gene data show CDR1 as MNHNS and CDR2 as SASEGT. Trimming took off 1 base at V and 6 bases at J, with 13 bases between the two ends. CDR3 nucleotide sequence: TGTGCCAGCAGTGAAGGTTTTAGGCCTCGCGAGCAGTACTTC. Translation: CASSEGFRPREQYF.

The chain is built from TRBV11-2 and TRBJ2-1, with D perhaps TRBD1 or TRBD2 (6 bases each). This CDR3 region has 16 residues. Germline V gene data show CDR1 as SGHAT and CDR2 as FQNNGV. V lost 2 bases and J 6 bases, leaving 17 bases between the germline ends. In nucleotides, the CDR3 is TGTGCCAGCAGCTTAAGGACAGTCACTAGCCTCAATGAGCAGTTCTTC. The encoded protein is CASSLRTVTSLNEQFF.

The rearrangement links TRBV5-6 to TRBJ1-1; no clear D. This CDR3 region has 14 residues. Germline lookup yields CDR1 SGHDT and CDR2 YYEEEE. Trimming took off 0 bases at V and 1 base at J, with 7 bases between the two ends. CDR3 in amino acids: CASSLGLKNTEAFF. The CDR3 DNA follows: TGTGCCAGCAGCTTGGGACTGAAGAACACTGAAGCTTTCTTT.

This rearrangement joins TRBV10-3 to TRBJ2-3; D not certain. The CDR3 has 11 residues. In germline, CDR1 is ENHRY, CDR2 SYGVKD. The V and J ends lost 3 bases and 8 bases respectively, with 6 bases between them. In nucleotides, the CDR3 is TGTGCCATCAGTGATCCGGTTACGCAGTATTTT. Protein: CAISDPVTQYF.